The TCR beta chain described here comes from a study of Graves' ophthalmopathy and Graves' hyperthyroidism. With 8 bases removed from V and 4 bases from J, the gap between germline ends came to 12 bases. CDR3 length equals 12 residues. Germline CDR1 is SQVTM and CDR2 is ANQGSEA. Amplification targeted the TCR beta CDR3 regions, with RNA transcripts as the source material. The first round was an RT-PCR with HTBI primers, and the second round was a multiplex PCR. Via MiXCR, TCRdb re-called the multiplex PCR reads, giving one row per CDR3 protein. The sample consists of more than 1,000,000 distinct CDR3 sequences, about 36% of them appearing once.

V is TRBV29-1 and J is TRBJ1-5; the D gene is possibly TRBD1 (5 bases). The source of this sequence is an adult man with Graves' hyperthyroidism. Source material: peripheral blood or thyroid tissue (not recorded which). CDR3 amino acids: CSSGAENQPQHF. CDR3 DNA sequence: TGCAGCAGTGGGGCGGAAAATCAGCCCCAGCATTTT.